This T cell receptor (beta chain) was found in a study of T cell repertoires in cytomegalovirus infection. Study context: An indication of both CMV infection and matching HLA type came from public TCR beta signatures.

TCRdb ran MiXCR on the reads and lists one entry per CDR3 protein. Here the sample spans 200,000 to 300,000 distinct CDR3 sequences, approximately 9.1% being singletons. Germline assignment: CDR1 LNHNV and CDR2 YYDKDF (reference sequence). V was pared by 4 bases and J by 1 base, with 7 bases between. The CDR3 spans 13 residues. This clonotype was found a few times. The antigen is not known. Findings of the study overall: In two of eight donors, the top clonotype was HLA-C-restricted CMV-specific. Cumulative frequency of public TCR beta families picked out carriers of CMV plus the relevant HLA.

The sequenced sample consisted of PBMCs. The receptor was isolated from a human donor in good health (CMV status not recorded). Some clones in this sample may be carry-over from other donors' samples. The V call is TRBV15, the J call TRBJ1-1, with unresolved D. The CDR3 DNA reads TGTGCCACCAGCATGCGGGAGAACACTGAAGCTTTCTTT. Protein sequence: CATSMRENTEAFF. The full variable domain, in which reference TRBV15 and TRBJ1-1 provide the parts outside the CDR3, is DAMVIQNPRYQVTQFGKPVTLSCSQTLNHNVMYWYQQKSSQAPKLLFHYYDKDFNNEADTPDNFQSRRPNTSFCFLDIRSPGLGDTAMYLCATSMRENTEAFFGQGTRLTVV.